The 27 T cell receptor beta chains listed next were all sequenced from one sample in a study of blood T cell repertoires in COVID-19. Using immunoSEQ multiplex PCR, the repertoire was profiled, and TCRdb retains in-frame clones only, with some absent. Among 200,000 to 250,000 clones listed, approximately 82% were seen once. Sequencing was done on a sample of peripheral blood. The receptors here all came from a man younger than 45 who had recovered from COVID-19.

This clone appeared a few times. V and J are TRBV12-5 and TRBJ1-3; D is unresolved. The CDR3 has 15 amino acids. Germline CDR1 LGHNT, CDR2 FRNRAP. V dropped 1 base and J dropped 0 bases, with 7 bases sitting between them. The chain's CDR3 is CASGLGLSSGNTIYF. The CDR3 DNA reads as TGTGCTAGTGGTTTGGGACTGAGCTCTGGAAACACCATATATTTT.

The rearrangement uses TRBV19 and TRBJ2-3; 8 positions match TRBD1. The germline V gene has CDR1 LNHDA and CDR2 SQIVND (reference sequence). Trimming took 6 bases from V and 4 from J; bases not matched to a gene: 15. The CDR3 length is 17 residues. The CDR3 spells CASSQDTDRGTSDTQYF. The DNA for the CDR3 is TGTGCCAGTAGCCAAGACACCGACAGGGGAACATCAGATACGCAGTATTTT. Based on the CDR3 plus reference TRBV19 and TRBJ2-3, the full variable domain is DGGITQSPKYLFRKEGQNVTLSCEQNLNHDAMYWYRQDPGQGLRLIYYSQIVNDFQKGDIAEGYSVSREKKESFPLTVTSAQKNPTAFYLCASSQDTDRGTSDTQYFGPGTRLTVL.

V gene TRBV13 combines with J gene TRBJ2-5; 7 nucleotides agree with TRBD1. Germline V CDR1 and CDR2: PRHDT, FYEKMQ (reference sequence). The CDR3 spans 14 residues. With V trimmed by 5 bases and J by 2 bases, 5 bases remained unmatched. CDR3 loop: CASSLTGVQETQYF. The CDR3 DNA reads as TGTGCCAGCAGCCTCACAGGGGTACAAGAGACCCAGTACTTC. Drawing the rest from reference TRBV13 and TRBJ2-5, the complete variable domain is AAGVIQSPRHLIKEKRETATLKCYPIPRHDTVYWYQQGPGQDPQFLISFYEKMQSDKGSIPDRFSAQQFSDYHSELNMSSLELGDSALYFCASSLTGVQETQYFGPGTRLLVL.

V usage is TRBV28 and J usage is TRBJ1-3, with a tentative D call TRBD1 (6 bases). Trimming shortened V by 6 bases and J by 4 bases, and 16 bases separated the two germline ends. This CDR3 is built from 15 residues. Germline CDR1 and CDR2: MDHEN and SYDVKM. CDR3 coding DNA: TGTGCCAGCAGCCTAGGGGGGGGGAAAGGAAACACCATATATTTT. Its translation is CASSLGGGKGNTIYF.

This chain connects TRBV4-1 to TRBJ1-2; no clear D gene. CDR3 length: 19 amino acids. V was trimmed by 0 bases and J by 2 bases, leaving 22 bases between them. CDR1 is MGHRA, CDR2 YSYEKL, per germline. In nucleotides, the CDR3 is TGCGCCAGCAGCCAAGAATGGATCGTTAGTGGCGGTTTGAACTATGGCTACACCTTC. This sequence encodes CASSQEWIVSGGLNYGYTF.

This clone was seen only a few times. The rearrangement joins TRBV7-9 to TRBJ1-1, with a tentative D call TRBD1 (5 bases). Trimming pared 5 bases from V and 0 bases from J, leaving 13 bases between. Germline assignment: CDR1 SEHNR and CDR2 FQNEAQ (reference sequence). This CDR3 has 15 amino acids. CDR3 amino acids: CASSTAGGLNTEAFF. The CDR3, as DNA: TGTGCCAGCAGCACGGCGGGGGGTTTGAACACTGAAGCTTTCTTT.

The chain links TRBV7-9 to TRBJ1-5; no clear D. Between the trimmed V and J ends, which lost 2 bases and 4 bases, there was a span of 6 bases. This CDR3 has 13 residues. CDR1 is SEHNR and CDR2 is FQNEAQ in the germline V gene (reference sequence). DNA of the CDR3: TGTGCCAGCAGCTTAATCGAGAATCAGCCCCAGCATTTT. Its protein is CASSLIENQPQHF.

V gene TRBV27 combines with J gene TRBJ2-2; 9 bases are shared with TRBD2. Germline V lookup: CDR1 MNHEY, CDR2 SMNVEV (reference sequence). The V and J ends lost 6 bases and 4 bases, in that order; junction bases with no gene match: 9. The CDR3 is 16 amino acids. Here the CDR3 reads CASRLLAGEGTGELFF. DNA of the CDR3: TGTGCCAGCAGGTTGTTAGCGGGGGAGGGCACCGGGGAGCTGTTTTTT.

The rearrangement uses TRBV2 and TRBJ1-2, with D hard to call. V lost 1 base to trimming and J lost 8 bases, with 23 bases between them. Per germline, CDR1 SNHLY and CDR2 FYNNEI. The CDR3 totals 17 residues. This chain's CDR3 is CASSEVQLVAPRRGYTF. The CDR3 coding sequence is TGTGCCAGCAGTGAAGTGCAGCTCGTGGCCCCGAGGCGAGGCTACACCTTC.

This clone has just one count. The chain couples TRBV7-9 to TRBJ1-3; a weak D match, TRBD1 (5 bases). Germline V gene lookup returns CDR1 SEHNR and CDR2 FQNEAQ (reference sequence). This CDR3 is 15 amino acids long. Trimming stripped 6 bases from V and 3 bases from J, with 15 bases between. The DNA for the CDR3 is TGTGCCAGCAGTCCGTACGGGGGAGGTGGAAACACCATATATTTT. Translating gives CASSPYGGGGNTIYF.

This sequence joins TRBV5-1 and TRBJ1-1; 7 bases match TRBD1. Germline V gene lookup returns CDR1 SGHRS and CDR2 YFSETQ. V lost 3 bases, J lost 1 base, and 3 bases stayed unmatched. The CDR3 extends over 14 amino acids. The CDR3 region has the DNA TGCGCCAGCAGCTCCGGGACAGCGAACACTGAAGCTTTCTTT. This sequence encodes CASSSGTANTEAFF.

The CDR3 sequence is CASSQGFYEQYF. Written as DNA, the CDR3 is TGTGCCAGCAGCCAGGGGTTCTACGAGCAGTACTTC. This sequence joins TRBV6-5 and TRBJ2-7; a possible D gene is TRBD1 (6 bases). The V gene lost 6 bases and the J gene lost 3 bases, with 9 bases spanning the gap. CDR1 is MNHEY and CDR2 is SVGAGI in the germline V gene. The CDR3 has 12 residues.

This clone appeared once. The chain has TRBV11-2 and TRBJ1-2; no clear D. Germline CDR1 and CDR2: SGHAT and FQNNGV. This CDR3 contains 15 residues. V was clipped by 1 base and J by 2 bases, with 11 bases between them. CDR3 sequence (DNA): TGTGCCAGCAGCTTAGGCAGGCAAACCAACTATGGCTACACCTTC. Translating gives CASSLGRQTNYGYTF.

The genes are TRBV6-6 and TRBJ2-3; TRBD2 aligns across 10 bases. CDR3 size: 15 residues. After removal of 5 bases from V and 6 bases from J, the junction contained 8 bases not matched to a gene. CDR1 is MNHNY and CDR2 is SVGAGI in the germline V gene (reference sequence). The CDR3 spells CASSLPLAGPDTQYF. The CDR3 region has the DNA TGTGCCAGCAGTCTACCACTAGCGGGGCCGGATACGCAGTATTTT.

The chain employs TRBV2 and TRBJ1-5, with D possibly matching TRBD1 (5 bases). Trimming took 6 bases from V and 6 from J, leaving 12 bases between them. The CDR3 length is 13 residues. Per germline, CDR1 SNHLY and CDR2 FYNNEI. The CDR3 is CASRQGSFQPQHF. The CDR3 DNA follows: TGTGCCAGCAGGCAGGGCAGTTTTCAGCCCCAGCATTTT.

The rearrangement links TRBV6-5 to TRBJ1-3; the D is unclear. The germline V gene has CDR1 MNHEY and CDR2 SVGAGI. Trimming took 3 bases from V and 1 from J, leaving 4 bases between them. This CDR3 has 13 residues. The CDR3 DNA sequence: TGTGCCAGCAGTTATCGGTCTGGAAACACCATATATTTT. This translates into CASSYRSGNTIYF.

V gene TRBV5-4 combines with J gene TRBJ2-2, with 10 bases aligning to TRBD2. Unmatched junction bases numbered 10, after V lost 4 bases and J lost 1 base. CDR1 is SGHNT and CDR2 is YYREEE in the germline V gene (reference sequence). There are 18 residues in the CDR3. The CDR3 spells CASSRMQASGGNTGELFF. The CDR3, as DNA: TGTGCCAGCAGCCGGATGCAGGCTAGCGGGGGGAACACCGGGGAGCTGTTTTTT.

Only one count was recorded for this clone. CDR3 region: CASSLNSYYEQYF. CDR3 DNA sequence: TGTGCCAGCAGCTTAAACAGCTATTACGAGCAGTACTTC. The rearrangement links TRBV11-2 to TRBJ2-7, with D uncertain. CDR3 size: 13 residues. The germline V and J ends were trimmed by 2 bases and 4 bases, with 9 bases remaining between them. CDR1 is SGHAT, CDR2 FQNNGV, per germline.

The CDR3 loop is CASSERRRGGTDYGYTF. CDR3 DNA sequence: TGTGCCAGCAGTGAACGCAGGAGGGGAGGTACGGACTATGGCTACACCTTC. V is TRBV2 and J is TRBJ1-2; the D gene is possibly TRBD1 (5 bases). The ends were cut back, 2 bases at V and 3 bases at J, with 19 bases in the middle. The CDR3 has 17 residues. CDR1 is SNHLY and CDR2 is FYNNEI in the germline V gene.

The chain combines TRBV10-2 with TRBJ1-4; TRBD1 is a possible D gene (6 bases). The CDR3 length is 13 residues. Trimming took 5 bases from V and 5 from J, leaving 9 bases between them. Per germline, CDR1 WSHSY and CDR2 SAAADI. CDR3 nucleotides: TGCGCCAGCAGTCCTACAGGGAATGAAAAACTGTTTTTT. This gives the protein CASSPTGNEKLFF.

This chain connects TRBV6-1 to TRBJ1-3; TRBD1 is a possible D gene (6 bases). With 2 bases removed from V and 9 bases from J, the gap between germline ends came to 14 bases. The CDR3 length is 14 residues. Germline CDR1 reads MNHNS; CDR2 reads SASEGT. The CDR3 sequence is CASSESWGGPTIYF. CDR3 bases: TGTGCCAGCAGTGAATCTTGGGGGGGGCCCACCATATATTTT.

The V gene is TRBV19, the J gene TRBJ2-2, with D possibly being TRBD1 (5 bases). Trimming removed 7 bases at V and 3 bases at J, with 18 bases between. CDR3 length: 16 amino acids. Germline CDR1 LNHDA, CDR2 SQIVND (reference sequence). This chain's CDR3 is CASKSLTGADTGELFF. The CDR3 bases are TGTGCCAGTAAGTCCCTAACAGGCGCGGACACCGGGGAGCTGTTTTTT.

This clone was recorded once. V usage is TRBV28 and J usage is TRBJ2-4, with 7 bases matching TRBD2. This CDR3 has 13 amino acids. Germline CDR1 is MDHEN and CDR2 is SYDVKM. V lost 9 bases to trimming and J lost 1 base; unmatched junction nucleotides: 3. This CDR3 is CASLGRAKNIQYF. The CDR3, as DNA: TGTGCCAGTCTCGGGAGGGCCAAAAACATTCAGTACTTC.

The V gene is TRBV5-1, the J gene TRBJ2-7, with 7 bases fitting TRBD1. Germline V lookup: CDR1 SGHRS, CDR2 YFSETQ. J lost 3 bases, V lost 3 bases, and 6 bases had no gene match. The CDR3 is 14 residues long. The CDR3 sequence is CASSSVGQIYEQYF. The CDR3 bases are TGCGCCAGCAGCTCGGTGGGACAGATCTACGAGCAGTACTTC.

The chain uses TRBV6-5 and TRBJ1-2, with TRBD1 identical over 9 bases. This CDR3 has 14 residues. V trimming: 6 bases; J trimming: 6 bases; junction bases outside the gene matches: 8. CDR1 and CDR2 (germline): MNHEY, SVGAGI. The CDR3 DNA follows: TGTGCCAGCAGCCTGACACAGGGGGCCAATGGCTACACCTTC. Translating it yields CASSLTQGANGYTF.

This rearrangement joins TRBV10-2 to TRBJ2-5, with 8 positions matching TRBD2. V shed 5 bases and J 7 bases; nucleotides not matched to a gene: 12. The CDR3 contains 15 residues. Germline loops: CDR1 WSHSY, CDR2 SAAADI. CDR3 sequence (DNA): TGCGCCAGCAGTTATCAGCGGGGGAGCTTAGGGACCCAGTACTTC. Translating gives CASSYQRGSLGTQYF.

The chain joins TRBV2 to TRBJ2-7; TRBD1 might be the D (6 bases). Trimming cost V 4 bases and J 2 bases, with 9 bases left between them. Germline V CDR1 and CDR2: SNHLY, FYNNEI. CDR3 size: 13 residues. This chain's CDR3 is CASSGEGAYEQYF. CDR3 DNA: TGTGCCAGCAGTGGTGAGGGGGCCTACGAGCAGTACTTC.